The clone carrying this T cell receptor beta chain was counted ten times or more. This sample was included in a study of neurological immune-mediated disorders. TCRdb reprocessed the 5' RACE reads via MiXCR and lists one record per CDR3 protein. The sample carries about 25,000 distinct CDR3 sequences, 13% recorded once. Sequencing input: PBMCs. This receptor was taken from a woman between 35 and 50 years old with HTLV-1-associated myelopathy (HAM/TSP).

Here the CDR3 reads CASSLASGGARDTQYF. CDR3 in DNA: TGCGCCAGCAGCTTGGCCAGCGGGGGGGCCAGAGATACGCAGTATTTT. V and J are TRBV5-1 and TRBJ2-3, with 10 bases lining up with TRBD2. From germline, CDR1 is SGHRS and CDR2 YFSETQ. Trimming removed 0 bases from V and 5 bases from J; junction bases left unmatched: 6. CDR3 length equals 16 residues.